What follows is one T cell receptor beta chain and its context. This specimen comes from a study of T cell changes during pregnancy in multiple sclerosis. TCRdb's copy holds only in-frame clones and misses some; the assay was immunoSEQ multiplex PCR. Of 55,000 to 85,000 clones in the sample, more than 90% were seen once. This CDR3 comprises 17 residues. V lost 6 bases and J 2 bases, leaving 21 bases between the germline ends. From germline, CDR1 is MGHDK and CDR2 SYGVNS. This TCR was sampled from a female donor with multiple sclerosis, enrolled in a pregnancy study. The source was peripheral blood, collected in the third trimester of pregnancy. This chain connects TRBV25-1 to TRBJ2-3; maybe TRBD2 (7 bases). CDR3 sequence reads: CASRDGGSSGYTDTQYF. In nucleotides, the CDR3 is TGTGCCAGCAGGGACGGGGGCTCTAGCGGTTACACAGATACGCAGTATTTT.